This is a list of T cell receptor beta chains from one sample in a study of blood T cell repertoires in COVID-19. Sequencing was performed with immunoSEQ multiplex PCR; in TCRdb, only in-frame clones are kept and a portion is missing. The data show about 360,000 clones, about 88% seen once. The sequenced material came from peripheral blood. The receptors were sampled from a human donor in a cohort sampled during active COVID-19. The CDR3 runs from the conserved cysteine through the conserved F or W. Each record gives: clone size, CDR3 length, J gene, D gene, V gene, CDR3 protein, CDR3 DNA. D genes are given only for firm matches. Clone sizes are given selectively: once, few, many, or a class where the clone is expanded.

.	13	TRBJ1-6	.	TRBV9	CASSLNSASPLHF	TGTGCCAGCAGCCTCAATAGTGCTTCACCCCTCCACTTT
.	13	TRBJ1-3	.	TRBV7-2	CASSLGFRDTIYF	TGTGCCAGCAGCTTAGGCTTTCGGGACACCATATATTTT
.	14	TRBJ2-1	.	TRBV28	CASSILRTPPEQFF	TGTGCCAGCAGTATCCTTAGGACACCTCCTGAGCAGTTCTTC
few	15	TRBJ2-7	TRBD1	TRBV5-1	CASSLVQGETYEQYF	TGCGCCAGCAGCTTGGTACAGGGGGAGACCTACGAGCAGTACTTC
.	13	TRBJ1-2	.	TRBV7-2	CASSSRVQRGYTF	TGTGCCAGCAGCTCCAGGGTGCAGAGAGGCTACACCTTC
.	12	TRBJ1-2	.	TRBV30	CAWRTAYYGYTF	TGTGCCTGGAGGACAGCCTATTATGGCTACACCTTC
.	18	TRBJ2-6	.	TRBV9	CASSVEGRRDVGANVLTF	TGTGCCAGCAGCGTAGAGGGCAGGCGGGATGTTGGGGCCAACGTCCTGACTTTC
.	18	TRBJ2-7	TRBD2	TRBV7-3	CASSSPSSGDPIYYEQYF	TGTGCCAGCAGCTCCCCGAGTAGCGGGGACCCTATATACTACGAGCAGTACTTC
.	16	TRBJ2-6	TRBD2	TRBV5-1	CASSLAGESGANVLTF	TGCGCCAGCAGCTTAGCGGGAGAGAGTGGGGCCAACGTCCTGACTTTC
.	11	TRBJ1-2	TRBD1	TRBV29-1	CSVQGGYGYTF	TGCAGCGTTCAGGGGGGCTATGGCTACACCTTC
.	17	TRBJ1-2	.	TRBV4-1	CASSQDLRQGQNYGYTF	TGCGCCAGCAGCCAAGATCTGCGCCAGGGTCAAAACTATGGCTACACCTTC
.	14	TRBJ1-1	TRBD1	TRBV5-8	CASRTPGQSVGAFF	TGTGCCAGCAGGACCCCGGGACAGTCAGTTGGTGCTTTCTTT
.	17	TRBJ2-1	TRBD2	TRBV11-2	CASSRGLAGPRYNEQFF	TGTGCCAGCAGCCGAGGACTAGCGGGACCCCGATACAATGAGCAGTTCTTC
.	17	TRBJ2-7	TRBD2	TRBV4-1	CASSHWTSGRASYEQYF	TGCGCCAGCAGCCATTGGACTAGCGGGAGAGCGTCCTACGAGCAGTACTTC
.	16	TRBJ1-5	TRBD1	TRBV4-1	CASSQPGQGRNQPQHF	TGCGCCAGCAGCCAACCGGGACAGGGGCGTAATCAGCCCCAGCATTTT
.	17	TRBJ2-5	TRBD2	TRBV2	CASSEAGVLAGEETQYF	TGTGCCAGCAGTGAAGCCGGAGTACTAGCGGGTGAGGAGACCCAGTACTTC
.	17	TRBJ2-3	TRBD1	TRBV25-1	CASSDPGTEPSTDTQYF	TGTGCCAGCAGTGACCCCGGGACAGAGCCTAGCACAGATACGCAGTATTTT
.	14	TRBJ1-4	.	TRBV28	CASSRGDSNEKLFF	TGTGCCAGCAGTCGGGGAGATTCTAATGAAAAACTGTTTTTT
.	13	TRBJ1-2	.	TRBV7-3	CASSLGRQYGYTF	TGTGCCAGCAGCTTGGGCAGACAGTATGGCTACACCTTC
.	14	TRBJ2-5	TRBD2	TRBV28	CASSWTSAGETQYF	TGTGCCAGCAGTTGGACTAGCGCTGGAGAGACCCAGTACTTC
.	14	TRBJ1-3	.	TRBV7-9	CASSTGGGGYTIYF	TGTGCCAGCAGCACCGGAGGGGGGGGATACACCATATATTTT
.	15	TRBJ1-4	.	TRBV7-9	CASSPTRQLGGKLFF	TGTGCCAGCAGCCCCACGCGCCAGTTGGGGGGAAAACTGTTTTTT
.	15	TRBJ2-1	TRBD2	TRBV7-9	CASSASGRSHNEQFF	TGTGCCAGCAGCGCTAGCGGGAGGTCTCACAATGAGCAGTTCTTC
.	17	TRBJ2-1	TRBD2	TRBV10-1	CASSPRSGRGSYNEQFF	TGCGCCAGCAGTCCCCGTAGCGGGAGGGGATCCTACAATGAGCAGTTCTTC
.	13	TRBJ2-3	.	TRBV7-2	CASSVDPRDTQYF	TGTGCCAGCAGCGTAGACCCCCGGGATACGCAGTATTTT
.	14	TRBJ2-5	.	TRBV6-1	CASSPGALQETQYF	TGTGCCAGCAGTCCCGGAGCTCTACAAGAGACCCAGTACTTC
.	14	TRBJ2-3	TRBD2	TRBV7-3	CASSPSGGPDTQYF	TGTGCCAGCAGCCCTAGCGGGGGGCCAGATACGCAGTATTTT
.	15	TRBJ1-2	TRBD1	TRBV6-1	CASSDWTGGAYGYTF	TGTGCCAGCAGTGATTGGACAGGGGGCGCGTATGGCTACACCTTC
.	13	TRBJ2-5	.	TRBV5-5	CASSLGHGETQYF	TGTGCCAGCAGCCTCGGACACGGGGAGACCCAGTACTTC
.	13	TRBJ2-1	TRBD1	TRBV28	CASSPDRGNEQFF	TGTGCCAGCAGCCCAGACAGGGGAAATGAGCAGTTCTTC
.	14	TRBJ2-3	TRBD2	TRBV2	CASILSGNTDTQYF	TGTGCCAGCATTTTAAGCGGGAACACAGATACGCAGTATTTT
.	13	TRBJ1-6	TRBD1	TRBV7-2	CASRSQGNSPLHF	TGTGCCAGCAGGTCACAGGGGAATTCACCCCTCCACTTT
.	16	TRBJ1-3	.	TRBV5-4	CASSGLGTGAGNTIYF	TGTGCCAGCAGCGGGTTAGGAACAGGAGCTGGAAACACCATATATTTT
.	14	TRBJ2-1	.	TRBV2	CASRILQSDNEQFF	TGTGCCAGCAGGATATTACAGTCCGACAATGAGCAGTTCTTC
.	15	TRBJ2-5	.	TRBV2	CASSESRTVQETQYF	TGTGCCAGCAGTGAATCTCGGACAGTACAAGAGACCCAGTACTTC
.	14	TRBJ2-1	TRBD2	TRBV5-5	CASSGLAGPNEQFF	TGTGCCAGCAGCGGTCTAGCGGGCCCCAATGAGCAGTTCTTC
.	14	TRBJ2-2	TRBD2	TRBV19	CASRGLAPTGELFF	TGTGCCAGCAGGGGACTAGCCCCGACCGGGGAGCTGTTTTTT
.	16	TRBJ2-3	TRBD2	TRBV4-1	CASSQVRLAGLDTQYF	TGCGCCAGCAGCCAAGTAAGGCTAGCGGGGCTAGATACGCAGTATTTT
.	16	TRBJ2-2	TRBD1	TRBV6-2/TRBV6-3	CASSSGTGGPTGELFF	TGTGCCAGCAGCTCCGGGACAGGGGGGCCCACCGGGGAGCTGTTTTTT
.	13	TRBJ2-1	TRBD2	TRBV30	CAWSYGTRSEQFF	TGTGCCTGGAGTTACGGGACTAGAAGTGAGCAGTTCTTC
.	12	TRBJ1-5	.	TRBV30	CAWAYSNQPQHF	TGTGCCTGGGCCTATAGCAATCAGCCCCAGCATTTT
.	15	TRBJ2-5	TRBD2	TRBV4-2	CASSPRKREQETQYF	TGTGCCAGCAGCCCTCGCAAGCGGGAACAAGAGACCCAGTACTTC
.	14	TRBJ2-7	TRBD2	TRBV27	CASSPGTSGYEQYF	TGTGCCAGCAGTCCCGGGACTAGCGGATACGAGCAGTACTTC
.	13	TRBJ1-2	TRBD1	TRBV2	CASRTGDDYGYTF	TGTGCCAGCAGGACAGGGGATGACTATGGCTACACCTTC